Listed below are T cell receptor beta chains from one sample, sequenced in a study of T-cell memory formation after mild COVID-19. Each CDR3 protein gets one entry after TCRdb re-called the 5' RACE reads with MiXCR. The sample lists about 430,000 distinct CDR3 sequences; under 20% were seen once. Sequenced sample: PBMCs or a T cell subset sorted from them (not recorded which). The receptor source for this set is a man aged 18 to 30 who had mild COVID-19 (a few samples of this study predate the infection). Cell type and time point are not known. The CDR3 runs from the conserved cysteine through the conserved F or W. A D gene is named only where the DNA matches it firmly. Clone size is not always given. Where it is, it says once, few, many or a class for expanded clones.

D: TRBD1; J: TRBJ1-2; size: .; V: TRBV5-5; DNA: TGTGCCAGCAGCCCACGGACAGGGGAGTATGGCTACACCTTC; CDR3: CASSPRTGEYGYTF
D: .; J: TRBJ2-3; size: few; V: TRBV6-2/TRBV6-3; DNA: TGTGCCAGCATGCGGGATACGCAGTATTTT; CDR3: CASMRDTQYF
D: TRBD1; J: TRBJ2-2; size: .; V: TRBV12-3/TRBV12-4; DNA: TGTGCCAGCAGTTCCCCAAACAGGGGATCGTCCGGGGAGCTGTTTTTT; CDR3: CASSSPNRGSSGELFF
D: TRBD2; J: TRBJ2-3; size: few; V: TRBV4-3; DNA: TGCGCCAGCAGCCAAGAACCTAGCGGGGGCAATACGCAGTATTTT; CDR3: CASSQEPSGGNTQYF
D: .; J: TRBJ2-5; size: many; V: TRBV5-1; DNA: TGCGCCAGCAGCTATCGGGGATCCCAAGAGACCCAGTACTTC; CDR3: CASSYRGSQETQYF
D: .; J: TRBJ1-2; size: .; V: TRBV3-1; DNA: TGTGCCAGCAGCCCCGCAGCCCGGAGTAGCTACACCTTC; CDR3: CASSPAARSSYTF
D: .; J: TRBJ1-1; size: .; V: TRBV7-3; DNA: TGTGCCAGCAGCCAAAGCCCCATTGTCGGGAACACTGAAGCTTTCTTT; CDR3: CASSQSPIVGNTEAFF
D: .; J: TRBJ2-1; size: .; V: TRBV10-3; DNA: TGTGCCATCAGTGTTGGGCAGGAGCAGTTCTTC; CDR3: CAISVGQEQFF
D: .; J: TRBJ1-3; size: .; V: TRBV5-1; DNA: TGCGCCAGCAGCTGGGATCGGCCTGGAAACACCATATATTTT; CDR3: CASSWDRPGNTIYF
D: .; J: TRBJ1-1; size: .; V: TRBV5-1; DNA: TGCGCCAGCAGCTCAGAACCGGGACACATGAACACTGAAGCTTTCTTT; CDR3: CASSSEPGHMNTEAFF
D: .; J: TRBJ2-3; size: many; V: TRBV20-1; DNA: TGCAGTGCGGGAGGGGGTGGGACAGATACGCAGTATTTT; CDR3: CSAGGGGTDTQYF
D: .; J: TRBJ2-1; size: .; V: TRBV7-2; DNA: TGTGCCAGCAGCTTAGGGAGCGTGGGTAACAATGAGCAGTTCTTC; CDR3: CASSLGSVGNNEQFF
D: TRBD1; J: TRBJ2-5; size: few; V: TRBV6-1; DNA: TGTGCCAGCAACCCGGGACAGCAAGAGACCCAGTACTTC; CDR3: CASNPGQQETQYF
D: .; J: TRBJ2-7; size: .; V: TRBV10-3; DNA: TGTGCCACTGCCGACAGCTCCTACGAGCAGTACTTC; CDR3: CATADSSYEQYF
D: TRBD1; J: TRBJ2-3; size: .; V: TRBV6-1; DNA: TGTGCCAGCAGTTTGACAGGGACACCCCTGGAGCAGTATTTT; CDR3: CASSLTGTPLEQYF
D: TRBD2; J: TRBJ2-3; size: few; V: TRBV10-3; DNA: TGTGCCATCAGTGATGCGGGGGGGTTGGATACGCAGTATTTT; CDR3: CAISDAGGLDTQYF
D: .; J: TRBJ1-1; size: few; V: TRBV12-3/TRBV12-4; DNA: TGTGCCAGCAGTTTATCCGATTCGAACACTGAAGCTTTCTTT; CDR3: CASSLSDSNTEAFF
D: TRBD2; J: TRBJ2-7; size: .; V: TRBV9; DNA: TGTGCCAGCAGCGTACTCACTAGCGGGGGTTCCCGGGACCACGAGCAGTACTTC; CDR3: CASSVLTSGGSRDHEQYF